This TCR beta chain is from a study of human T cells and chemical hapten exposure. There are a few counts of this clonotype. Noted time point: pre-sensitization, week 0. Treatment specified: therapeutic diphenylcyclopropenone sensitization with weekly scalp DPC. From whole blood left unfractionated, total RNA was extracted. The germline gives CDR1 SGHNT, CDR2 YYREEE (reference sequence). The J segment lost 2 bases and the V segment lost 1 base, leaving 5 bases of the junction unmatched. The CDR3 is 16 residues long. Separate cDNA molecules received unique molecular identifiers, which the library attached to them. TCRdb reanalysed the RACE reads using MiXCR and keeps one entry per CDR3 protein. The table shows about 380,000 distinct CDR3 sequences, with approximately 5.1% occurring only once.

This material consisted of whole blood, taken in connection with sensitization to the hapten diphenylcyclopropenone (DPC). This rearrangement joins TRBV5-4 to TRBJ2-5; 10 positions agree with TRBD2. The clonotype was recovered from a woman aged 45 to 65 with alopecia areata. Some clones in this sample may be carry-over from other donors' samples. CDR3 in amino acids: CASSLRGSGGQETQYF. The CDR3 bases are TGTGCCAGCAGCTTGCGTGGTAGCGGGGGGCAAGAGACCCAGTACTTC.